The 6 T cell receptor beta chains below come from one sample, sequenced in a study of regulatory T cells in long-lasting Graves disease. Time point noted: persistent/refractory GD, antithyroid drugs over 5 years with positive TRAb. The TCR library used RNA extracted from PBMCs. Construction of TCR beta libraries relied on iRepertoire HTBI primers and on Arm-PCR targeting CDR3 regions. TCRdb re-called the multiplex PCR reads through MiXCR, storing one row per CDR3 protein. Of approximately 500,000 distinct CDR3 sequences in the sample, roughly a fifth were seen once. This material consisted of peripheral blood mononuclear cells (PBMCs), taken when the disease was refractory, from a patient treated with antithyroid drugs. The receptors shown here come from a female donor with Graves disease.

The chain employs TRBV2 and TRBJ2-2; D is unresolved. CDR1 and CDR2 from the germline V gene are SNHLY and FYNNEI. This CDR3 is built from 14 residues. The V and J ends lost 8 bases and 0 bases respectively, with 10 bases between them. The DNA for the CDR3 is TGTGCCAGCTGGGCAGAATCGAACACCGGGGAGCTGTTTTTT. Protein sequence: CASWAESNTGELFF.

This clonotype has ten or more counts. J is TRBJ1-2 and V is TRBV24-1; 10 bases fit TRBD1. CDR3 length: 16 residues. Looked up from germline, CDR1 is KGHDR and CDR2 is SFDVKD. V shed 3 bases and J 7 bases; nucleotides not matched to a gene: 10. DNA for the CDR3: TGTGCCACCAGTGATCCCGGGGACAGGGGAGCCTCTGGCTACACCTTC. This codes for CATSDPGDRGASGYTF.

This clonotype was detected many times. This chain uses TRBV2 with TRBJ1-5, with a weak D call TRBD1 (6 bases). CDR3 length: 14 amino acids. Germline V gene data show CDR1 as SNHLY and CDR2 as FYNNEI. V was cut by 6 bases and J by 4 bases, with 13 bases left in between. CDR3 sequence reads: CASSGGGENQPQHF. The CDR3 DNA reads as TGTGCCAGCAGCGGAGGGGGGGAGAATCAGCCCCAGCATTTT.

This clonotype turned up a few times. CDR3 sequence reads: CATSDLTLPYGYTF. The DNA of the CDR3 is TGTGCCACCAGTGATTTGACCCTGCCCTATGGCTACACCTTC. The chain is built from TRBV24-1 and TRBJ1-2; no definite D call. Deletions cut 0 bases from V and 4 bases from J, with 8 bases between. The CDR3 has 14 residues. Germline V CDR1 and CDR2: KGHDR, SFDVKD.

This clonotype has only a few counts. The chain uses TRBV5-1 and TRBJ2-7; a possible D gene is TRBD2 (6 bases). Germline loops: CDR1 SGHRS, CDR2 YFSETQ. CDR3 size: 17 residues. V was trimmed by 0 bases and J by 3 bases, leaving 19 bases between them. The CDR3 sequence: CASSLDSGSPYYYEQYF. The CDR3 DNA sequence: TGCGCCAGCAGCTTGGATAGCGGATCCCCCTATTACTACGAGCAGTACTTC.

The chain uses TRBV9 and TRBJ1-1; possibly TRBD1 for D (5 bases). The length of the CDR3 is 15 residues. V lost 2 bases to trimming and J lost 3 bases, with 14 bases between them. From germline, CDR1 is SGDLS and CDR2 YYNGEE. The CDR3 loop is CASSVVGDGDTEAFF. CDR3 sequence (DNA): TGTGCCAGCAGCGTGGTAGGGGACGGGGACACTGAAGCTTTCTTT.